This T cell receptor (beta chain) emerged from a study of blood T cell repertoires in COVID-19. The CDR3 spans 18 residues. The trim removed 2 bases at V and 4 bases at J, leaving 13 bases unmatched. TCRdb's table, derived via immunoSEQ multiplex PCR, lists solely in-frame clones and lacks some. This table has a few hundred thousand clones, around 87% appearing once. This sequence originates from a middle-aged man in a cohort exposed to, infected with or recovered from COVID-19 (not recorded which). The genes are TRBV23-1 and TRBJ2-3; 9 bases are shared with TRBD1. TRBV23-1 has ORF status, its function being uncertain. The sequencing sample was made of PBMCs or T cells enriched from blood (not recorded which). Here the CDR3 DNA reads TGCGCCAGCAGTCAAACCCTTCGGACAGGGGCTGCCCCAGATACGCAGTATTTT. It codes for CASSQTLRTGAAPDTQYF.